A selection of T cell receptor beta chains follows, all from one sample in a study of blood T cells in healthy people across ages. TCRdb reprocessed the 5' RACE reads with MiXCR, giving one entry per CDR3 protein. The table shows hundreds of thousands of distinct CDR3 sequences, with approximately 40% occurring only once. Sequences were obtained from blood. The receptors were gathered from an elderly man in good health. Each CDR3 is given with its conserved first and last residue. The D gene is left open where the match is weak. Clone size, where shown, is once, few, many, or a class for clones that have expanded.

d_call j_call clone_size v_call cdr3_nt cdr3_aa
TRBD1 TRBJ1-4 NA TRBV28 TGTGCCAGCAGAAAGGGACAGAATAATGAAAAACTGTTTTTT CASRKGQNNEKLFF
NA TRBJ1-2 few TRBV20-1 TGCAGTGCTACCACAGAAATGGTTAACTATGGCTACACCTTC CSATTEMVNYGYTF
NA TRBJ2-5 NA TRBV20-1 TGCAGTGCCACTTCGGGACACGGGGCCCAAGAGACCCAGTACTTC CSATSGHGAQETQYF
TRBD1 TRBJ2-7 once TRBV7-2 TGTGCCAGCAGCCATAACCAGGGGGATGAGCAGTACTTC CASSHNQGDEQYF
NA TRBJ2-3 NA TRBV6-6 TGTGCCAGCAGGCAACAGGGAAGAGCAGGTACGCAGTATTTT CASRQQGRAGTQYF
NA TRBJ2-2 NA TRBV7-8 TGTGCCGCTGCCCTTCGGAAAATGACCGGGGAGCTGTTTTTT CAAALRKMTGELFF
NA TRBJ1-6 NA TRBV20-1 TGCAGTGCCGTAAGGGGGGGGAGTTCACCCCTCCACTTT CSAVRGGSSPLHF
NA TRBJ2-3 many TRBV4-1 TGCGCCAGCAGCCGAGAGGCGGGGACAATATACACAGATACGCAGTATTTT CASSREAGTIYTDTQYF
TRBD1 TRBJ2-7 few TRBV5-1 TGCGCCAGCAGCCTCATTCTGACCGGGACAGGGGACTACGAGCAGTACTTC CASSLILTGTGDYEQYF
NA TRBJ2-5 NA TRBV6-2/TRBV6-3 TGTGCCAGCAGTATTCAGCGAGAGACCCAGTACTTC CASSIQRETQYF
NA TRBJ1-4 NA TRBV7-8 TGTGCCAGCAGCTTGTCTAATGAAAGACTGTTTTTT CASSLSNERLFF
NA TRBJ1-2 NA TRBV4-2 TGTGCCAGTAGCCAAGATTATGCCGGGGCTGAGGGCTACACCTTC CASSQDYAGAEGYTF
NA TRBJ2-2 once TRBV3-1 TGTGCCAGCAGCCAAGTGCGAGGGGCCGGCGGGGAGCTGTTTTTT CASSQVRGAGGELFF
TRBD1 TRBJ1-5 NA TRBV10-3 TGTGCCATCAGTGAAGGTCAACAGGGGGGCCAGCCCCAGCATTTT CAISEGQQGGQPQHF
TRBD2 TRBJ2-1 NA TRBV24-1 TGTGCCACCAGTGATTCGGGGACGCCGGGGGGTGAGCAGTTCTTC CATSDSGTPGGEQFF
NA TRBJ2-5 NA TRBV12-3/TRBV12-4 TGTGCCAGCAGCCGGATGGAGACCCAGTACTTC CASSRMETQYF
NA TRBJ2-1 NA TRBV30 TGTGCCTGGAGTGCGAATACAGGGCATGAGCAGTTCTTC CAWSANTGHEQFF
TRBD2 TRBJ2-5 NA TRBV20-1 TGCAGTGCTAGAGATCGGCTAGCGGGATCCTACAATGAGCAGTACTTC CSARDRLAGSYNEQYF
NA TRBJ2-5 few TRBV7-2 TGTGCCAGCAGCTCCGCCGGGGTAGAGACCCAGTACTTC CASSSAGVETQYF
NA TRBJ2-2 NA TRBV7-2 TGTGCCAGCAGAGCCGAGAAGGGGGTTAACACCGGGGAGCTGTTTTTT CASRAEKGVNTGELFF
NA TRBJ2-5 many TRBV7-2 TGTGCCAGCAGCGCCAACTCGGAGGGGACCCAGTACTTC CASSANSEGTQYF
NA TRBJ2-7 many TRBV6-5 TGTGCCAGCAGTTCCCTGGACAGATATGAATACGAGCAGTACTTC CASSSLDRYEYEQYF
NA TRBJ2-5 many TRBV7-2 TGTGCCAGCAGCTTTTCCCGGGACAACCTCTTGAAGACCCAGTACTTC CASSFSRDNLLKTQYF
TRBD2 TRBJ2-3 NA TRBV25-1 TGTGCCAGCAGTCACTCTGGGACTAGCGGGGGGCGGACGTATAGCACAGATACGCAGTATTTT CASSHSGTSGGRTYSTDTQYF
NA TRBJ2-5 NA TRBV6-6 TGTGCCAGCAGCCCCCACCTAAGAGAGCAGTACTTC CASSPHLREQYF